The entry below gives a single TCR beta chain sequence along with its context. The antigen remains undetermined. This CDR3 comprises 14 residues. From germline, CDR1 is KGHSH and CDR2 LQKENI. V was pared by 3 bases and J by 4 bases, with 10 bases between. A multiplex PCR was run with 60 Vbeta primers and 13 Jbeta primers. Some clones are missing from TCRdb's copy, which holds only in-frame ones; the method was immunoSEQ multiplex PCR. The table records tens of thousands of clones, around 79% of them present only once. This entry comes from a study of cytomegalovirus exposure and HLA in healthy donors. Study-level information: Researchers previously reported finding fewer than 140 million unique TCR beta sequences from about 179 million T cells.

General study results and limits: The likely explanation for a cluster of highly shared sequence variants was sequencing artifact.

The chain is built from TRBV18 and TRBJ1-5; D is uncertain. The origin of this receptor is a man in his forties in good health and CMV-seronegative. The material sequenced was PBMCs. CDR3 region: CASSPGLGNQPQHF. As DNA, the CDR3 is TGTGCCAGCTCACCCGGACTGGGGAATCAGCCCCAGCATTTT.